Listed below are T cell receptor beta chains from one sample, sequenced in a study of cytomegalovirus exposure and HLA in healthy donors. This table comes from immunoSEQ multiplex PCR, and its TCRdb copy is limited to in-frame clones, with some not included. The sample has fewer than 250,000 clones, approximately 87% seen once. The sample was PBMCs. The receptors were sampled from a man aged 18 to 30 in good health and CMV-seronegative. The CDR3 runs from the conserved cysteine through the conserved F or W. Fields, in order: V gene, D gene, J gene, clone size, CDR3 DNA, CDR3 protein. The D gene is left open where the match is weak. The listing skips clone size in some rows; elsewhere it reads once, few, many or a size class.

TRBV7-2	-	TRBJ2-7	few	TGTGCCAGCAGCTTAATGGGCGGGGGCAGCTACGAGCAGTACTTC	CASSLMGGGSYEQYF
TRBV6-1	TRBD2	TRBJ2-1	-	TGTGCCAGCCGGGAGGGGACGTTACTTTACAATGAGCAGTTCTTC	CASREGTLLYNEQFF
TRBV4-1	TRBD1	TRBJ2-1	-	TGCGCCAGCAGCCAAGACGAACAGGGGGCTCGCGCCTACAATGAGCAGTTCTTC	CASSQDEQGARAYNEQFF
TRBV5-4	TRBD1	TRBJ1-1	-	TGTGCCAGCAGCTCCGGGACAGGGGCTGAAGCTTTCTTT	CASSSGTGAEAFF
TRBV28	-	TRBJ1-5	once	TGTGCGACAGCTCAGGTAGATCAGCCCCAGCATTTT	CATAQVDQPQHF
TRBV11-2	-	TRBJ2-5	-	TGTGCCAGCGGCCCAGGTGCCCAAGAGACCCAGTACTTC	CASGPGAQETQYF
TRBV18	-	TRBJ2-1	once	TGTGCCAGCAGAACCGGAGGGGGGGACAATGAGCAGTTCTTC	CASRTGGGDNEQFF
TRBV11-2	-	TRBJ1-1	-	TGTGCCAGCAGCTTAGATAAAGGGGCCCCGAACACTGAAGCTTTCTTT	CASSLDKGAPNTEAFF
TRBV18	-	TRBJ1-5	-	TGTGCCAGCTCACCAAACAGGGCTAGCAATCAGCCCCAGCATTTT	CASSPNRASNQPQHF
TRBV19	TRBD1	TRBJ2-7	-	TGTGCCAGTAGTTTCTCCGGACAGGCTTCCTACGAGCAGTACTTC	CASSFSGQASYEQYF
TRBV5-4	-	TRBJ1-2	-	TGTGCCAGCAGCTTGGAGGAAACAGGCCTCTACACCTTC	CASSLEETGLYTF
TRBV5-1	-	TRBJ2-7	-	TGCGCCAGCAGACCTCAGGGGGGAGGCTACGAGCAGTACTTC	CASRPQGGGYEQYF
TRBV28	-	TRBJ2-7	-	TGTGCCAGCAGGGGGCGGAACGAGCAGTACTTC	CASRGRNEQYF
TRBV18	TRBD1	TRBJ1-1	-	TGTGCCAGCTCACCGGGACAGGGAGTGAACACTGAAGCTTTCTTT	CASSPGQGVNTEAFF
TRBV11-2	TRBD1	TRBJ2-7	once	TGTGCCAGCAGCGACCCCGGGACAGGGTTCGAGCAGTACTTC	CASSDPGTGFEQYF
TRBV28	TRBD2	TRBJ2-1	-	TGTGCCAGCAGTCCCTCCCATAGCGGGAAATGGAATGAGCAGTTCTTC	CASSPSHSGKWNEQFF
TRBV5-6	-	TRBJ2-1	few	TGTGCCAGCAGCCGTACAGATGACACCGTTGGGCTCTTC	CASSRTDDTVGLF
TRBV6-6	-	TRBJ1-4	-	TGTGCCAGCAGTTCCCAGACAGGAGGTGGTGAAAAACTGTTTTTT	CASSSQTGGGEKLFF
TRBV6-5	TRBD2	TRBJ2-1	-	TGTGCCAGCAGGAATAGCGGGGGGACTAATGAGCAGTTCTTC	CASRNSGGTNEQFF
TRBV27	-	TRBJ1-5	-	TGTGCCAGCACTCCTAGCAGTGAGGGCCATCAGCCCCAGCATTTT	CASTPSSEGHQPQHF
TRBV5-4	TRBD1	TRBJ2-7	-	TGTGCCAGCAGCTTGCCCCCGGGACAGGGGCCCTACGAGCAGTACTTC	CASSLPPGQGPYEQYF
TRBV9	TRBD1	TRBJ1-2	once	TGTGCCAGCAGCCCCGCCGGGACAGGGGTGGGCTACACCTTC	CASSPAGTGVGYTF
TRBV19	-	TRBJ1-3	-	TGTGCCAGTAAGTCAGGGCCGGTCGGAAACACCATATATTTT	CASKSGPVGNTIYF
TRBV7-9	TRBD2	TRBJ2-3	-	TGTGCCAGCAGCCCTGAACTAGCGGGGGGGCCTAATCGAGATACGCAGTATTTT	CASSPELAGGPNRDTQYF
TRBV28	-	TRBJ2-1	-	TGTGCCAGCAGTGTTGTCACCTACAATGAGCAGTTCTTC	CASSVVTYNEQFF
TRBV28	TRBD1	TRBJ2-7	-	TGTGCCAGCAGCCTATCGGACAGGATCTACGAGCAGTACTTC	CASSLSDRIYEQYF
TRBV4-3	-	TRBJ2-7	-	TGCGCCAGCAGCTCACGGGGGTCATACGAGCAGTACTTC	CASSSRGSYEQYF
TRBV6-5	TRBD1	TRBJ1-2	-	TGTGCCAGCAGTAACAGGGGTAGCTATGGCTACACCTTC	CASSNRGSYGYTF
TRBV6-6	-	TRBJ2-1	-	TGTGCCAGCAGTTACTCGAAGGAGGCCCAGTTGGATGAGCAGTTCTTC	CASSYSKEAQLDEQFF
TRBV28	-	TRBJ1-1	-	TGTGCCAGCAGTACCCCCCGGGGTAACACTGAAGCTTTCTTT	CASSTPRGNTEAFF
TRBV5-4	-	TRBJ2-5	-	TGTGCCAGCAGCTTGGGCGGTAGTCGAGAGACCCAGTACTTC	CASSLGGSRETQYF
TRBV5-1	TRBD1	TRBJ1-2	-	TGCGCCAGCATGGAGGGTCGACAGGGGCGCGGAGGCTACACCTTC	CASMEGRQGRGGYTF
TRBV4-3	-	TRBJ2-6	-	TGCGCCAGCAGCCAAGATTATAGGGGCTCTGGGGCCAACGTCCTGACTTTC	CASSQDYRGSGANVLTF
TRBV27	-	TRBJ2-7	-	TGTGCCAGTCGAGGTATCTACGAGCAGTACTTC	CASRGIYEQYF
TRBV21-1	-	TRBJ2-7	-	TGTGCCAGCAGCAAAGCGCTTTCGAGACAGCCGGGGGAGGAGCAGTACTTC	CASSKALSRQPGEEQYF
TRBV19	-	TRBJ2-7	-	TGTGCCAGTAGTCTTTACACAGGGTTCTCCTACGAGCAGTACTTC	CASSLYTGFSYEQYF
TRBV7-9	-	TRBJ2-7	-	TGTGCCAGCAGCTTAGCGGAGGGTCAGCAGTACTTC	CASSLAEGQQYF
TRBV6-1	-	TRBJ1-2	-	TGTGCCAGCAGTAGGGGGGGCCAGAACTATGGCTACACCTTC	CASSRGGQNYGYTF
TRBV4-3	-	TRBJ2-3	-	TGCGCCAGCAGCCACCAGCCCAAGGGACTGAGCGGCACAGATACGCAGTATTTT	CASSHQPKGLSGTDTQYF
TRBV5-8	-	TRBJ1-4	-	TGTGCCAGCAGTTCCGGGACTCTCTCTACCAATGAAAAACTGTTTTTT	CASSSGTLSTNEKLFF
TRBV6-5	-	TRBJ1-1	-	TGTGCCAGCAGACAAGAAGGAGACACTGAAGCTTTCTTT	CASRQEGDTEAFF
TRBV27	TRBD1	TRBJ1-5	-	TGTGCCAGCGGGACAGGGTCAAGTCAGCCCCAGCATTTT	CASGTGSSQPQHF
TRBV2	TRBD1	TRBJ1-6	few	TGTGCCAGCAGTGGAGGGACAGGATCCTATAATTCACCCCTCCACTTT	CASSGGTGSYNSPLHF
TRBV4-2	TRBD2	TRBJ2-1	few	TGTGCCAGCAGCCAAAGCGGGAGGGAGAGGAATGAGCAGTTCTTC	CASSQSGRERNEQFF
TRBV2	TRBD1	TRBJ1-2	-	TGTGCCAGCAGCTTAGGGGGCGAAGGACATGGCTACACCTTC	CASSLGGEGHGYTF
TRBV9	TRBD2	TRBJ2-5	-	TGTGCCAGCAGCGTAGAGGTGGGAGGGGAGACCCAGTACTTC	CASSVEVGGETQYF
TRBV5-4	TRBD1	TRBJ2-7	-	TGTGCCAGCAGCACGCGACAGGGTCGTGACGAGCAGTACTTC	CASSTRQGRDEQYF
TRBV10-3	TRBD1	TRBJ2-2	-	TGTGCCATCAGTGAGTCGAGTCAGGGACAGGGTCAAACCGGGGAGCTGTTTTTT	CAISESSQGQGQTGELFF
TRBV28	TRBD1	TRBJ1-5	few	TGTGCCAGCAGCCTGGGACAGGGCGGCAATCAGCCCCAGCATTTT	CASSLGQGGNQPQHF
TRBV27	-	TRBJ2-7	-	TGTGCCAGCAGTTTAAGCAGGGACTACGAGCAGTACTTC	CASSLSRDYEQYF
TRBV7-2	-	TRBJ2-7	-	TGTGCCAGCAGCACACCCAGAGGAGTCGCGGCCTTCTACGAGCAGTACTTC	CASSTPRGVAAFYEQYF
TRBV19	-	TRBJ2-5	-	TGTGCCAGTAGTCTGGCTAGAGAGAGGGTTGAGACCCAGTACTTC	CASSLARERVETQYF
TRBV6-5	-	TRBJ2-1	-	TGTGCCAGCAGTTACATCGATGAGCAGTTCTTC	CASSYIDEQFF